A single sample gave rise to the 9 T cell receptor beta chains below, sequenced in a study of blood T cell repertoires in COVID-19. The table came from immunoSEQ multiplex PCR; TCRdb's copy has only in-frame clones and leaves some out. The sample yields 300,000 to 400,000 clones, roughly nine tenths seen once. The sequenced sample was PBMCs or T cells enriched from blood (not recorded which). The source is a man between 18 and 29 years old who had recovered from COVID-19.

In nucleotides, the CDR3 is TGTGCCAGCAGTTACTCGAGACAGCTAGGCACTGAAGCTTTCTTT. Translating it yields CASSYSRQLGTEAFF. The chain carries TRBV6-5 and TRBJ1-1; tentative D call: TRBD1 (5 bases). CDR3 length: 15 amino acids. Germline lookup yields CDR1 MNHEY and CDR2 SVGAGI. Trimming took off 0 bases at V and 4 bases at J, with 12 bases between the two ends.

The chain is built from TRBV11-2 and TRBJ2-1; TRBD1 might be the D (6 bases). The V gene lost 5 bases and the J gene lost 2 bases, with 16 bases spanning the gap. The germline CDR1 and CDR2 sequences are SGHAT and FQNNGV. CDR3 length equals 16 residues. The CDR3 here is CASSLWTAGTYNEQFF. CDR3 DNA: TGTGCCAGCAGCCTTTGGACAGCAGGAACCTACAATGAGCAGTTCTTC.

The chain carries TRBV10-3 and TRBJ1-2, with D possibly TRBD1 on 5 matching bases. The CDR3 consists of 12 residues. The V gene lost 6 bases and the J gene lost 2 bases, with 7 bases spanning the gap. Germline CDR1 and CDR2: ENHRY and SYGVKD. In nucleotides, the CDR3 is TGTGCCATCAGGACAGAGAACTATGGCTACACCTTC. It specifies CAIRTENYGYTF.

Details on this clone: The identical CDR3 is also encoded by other nucleotide sequences in the sample. The J gene is TRBJ2-6, the V gene TRBV15; D unclear. The CDR3 covers 15 residues. Trimming removed 0 bases from V and 0 bases from J, with 3 bases in between. The germline V gene has CDR1 LNHNV and CDR2 YYDKDF (reference sequence). As DNA, the CDR3 is TGTGCCACCAGCAGAGATAACTCTGGGGCCAACGTCCTGACTTTC. Its translation: CATSRDNSGANVLTF.

This rearrangement joins TRBV13 to TRBJ2-1; TRBD2 agrees at 10 bases. The CDR3 extends over 14 amino acids. The ends lost 3 bases at V and 9 bases at J; junction bases unmatched: 5. Germline assignment: CDR1 PRHDT and CDR2 FYEKMQ (reference sequence). The CDR3 DNA reads TGTGCCAGCAGCTTGAGCGGGGGGGCCGGTGAGCAGTTCTTC. Encoded protein: CASSLSGGAGEQFF.

CDR3 sequence reads: CASSLAGQGSYEQYF. The CDR3 coding sequence is TGTGCCAGCAGCTTGGCTGGACAGGGATCCTACGAGCAGTACTTC. The chain recombines TRBV5-5 with TRBJ2-7; 8 bases are shared with TRBD1. The germline V gene has CDR1 SGHKS and CDR2 YYEKEE (reference sequence). Trimming at V came to 0 bases and at J to 1 base, leaving 3 bases not matched to a gene. The CDR3 is 15 residues long.

The CDR3 DNA reads TGTGCCAGCAGGGCGGGGGGCAATCAGCCCCAGCATTTT. Residues: CASRAGGNQPQHF. This chain uses TRBV25-1 with TRBJ1-5; maybe TRBD1 (5 bases). The germline V and J ends were trimmed by 6 bases and 2 bases, with 8 bases remaining between them. Germline-derived CDR1 and CDR2 are MGHDK and SYGVNS. The CDR3 is made up of 13 amino acids. The full variable domain, completed using reference TRBV25-1 and TRBJ1-5, is EADIYQTPRYLVIGTGKKITLECSQTMGHDKMYWYQQDPGMELHLIHYSYGVNSTEKGDLSSESTVSRIRTEHFPLTLESARPSHTSQYLCASRAGGNQPQHFGDGTRLSIL.

The V and J genes are TRBV12-3 or TRBV12-4 and TRBJ1-2; D might be TRBD1 (6 bases). V dropped 5 bases and J dropped 4 bases, with 11 bases sitting between them. The CDR3 has 13 residues. The CDR3 sequence: CASSHRDTYGYTF. DNA for the CDR3: TGTGCCAGCAGTCACCGGGACACCTATGGCTACACCTTC.

The chain has TRBV18 and TRBJ2-7, with 10 bases lining up with TRBD1. The CDR3 is made up of 15 amino acids. CDR1 and CDR2 from the germline V gene are KGHSH and LQKENI. After removal of 5 bases from V and 4 bases from J, the junction contained 8 bases not matched to a gene. DNA of the CDR3: TGTGCCAGCTCAAACCTCGGGACAGGGGATTACGAGCAGTACTTC. The encoded protein is CASSNLGTGDYEQYF.